This TCR beta chain derives from a study of OX40 agonist ivuxolimab in advanced cancers. Background on the study: While on treatment, patients had intravenous ivuxolimab at 0.01 to 10 mg/kg every 2 weeks.

The method was immunoSEQ multiplex PCR; TCRdb's version includes in-frame clones alone and lacks a portion of them. The repertoire holds roughly 48,000 clones, with approximately 86% as singletons. Study-level results: Expanded clones were, on average, more numerous among CD8+ T cells than CD4+.

V lost 0 bases and J lost 1, with 14 bases in between. This CDR3 has 17 amino acids. The germline V gene has CDR1 LGHNA and CDR2 YSLEER. This clone was seen a few times. Its cognate antigen is unknown. The sequencing used CD4+ or CD8+ T cells sorted from blood, collected in a trial of the OX40 agonist ivuxolimab. The rearrangement links TRBV4-3 to TRBJ2-3; D remains unclear. The TCR comes from an adult with an advanced solid tumor such as melanoma, head and neck, liver or kidney cancer. CDR3 in amino acids: CASSQDLLSSRTDTQYF. In DNA form, the CDR3 reads TGCGCCAGCAGCCAAGATCTCCTTTCCAGTCGCACAGATACGCAGTATTTT.